This is a list of T cell receptor beta chains from one sample in a study of neoadjuvant nivolumab and ipilimumab in lung cancer. Clones were sequenced by immunoSEQ multiplex PCR, and TCRdb holds only the in-frame ones, with some missing. The sample yields roughly 28,000 clones, 75% to 80% seen once. Material: tumor tissue, obtained after neoadjuvant nivolumab, alone or with ipilimumab, at or shortly before surgery. Receptors were obtained from an adult with non-small cell lung cancer. The CDR3 runs from the conserved cysteine through the conserved F or W. The order of the fields is D gene, V gene, J gene, clone size, CDR3 DNA, CDR3 protein. The D gene is left open where the match is weak. Only part of the rows carry a size: once, few, many, or a class if the clone is expanded.

D gene: NA; V gene: TRBV5-1; J gene: TRBJ1-5; clone size: NA; CDR3 DNA: TGCGCCAGCAGCCCGGACAGTCTTAATCAGCCCCAGCATTTT; CDR3 protein: CASSPDSLNQPQHF
D gene: NA; V gene: TRBV7-2; J gene: TRBJ2-1; clone size: NA; CDR3 DNA: TGTGCCAGCAGCCCAGCGGTCTACAATGAGCAGTTCTTC; CDR3 protein: CASSPAVYNEQFF
D gene: NA; V gene: TRBV30; J gene: TRBJ2-7; clone size: NA; CDR3 DNA: TGTGCCTGGAGTTCTCCCATGGACAGCTACGAGCAGTACTTC; CDR3 protein: CAWSSPMDSYEQYF
D gene: NA; V gene: TRBV6-5; J gene: TRBJ2-3; clone size: NA; CDR3 DNA: TGTGCCAGCAGTTACCAGGGAGCTAGCACAGATACGCAGTATTTT; CDR3 protein: CASSYQGASTDTQYF
D gene: NA; V gene: TRBV28; J gene: TRBJ1-5; clone size: NA; CDR3 DNA: TGTGCCAGCAGTTTGGGGGGTAAACAGCCCCAGCATTTT; CDR3 protein: CASSLGGKQPQHF
D gene: TRBD1; V gene: TRBV30; J gene: TRBJ1-6; clone size: NA; CDR3 DNA: TGTGCCTGGAGTCCCACAGGGGGCTCGAATTCACCCCTCCACTTT; CDR3 protein: CAWSPTGGSNSPLHF
D gene: NA; V gene: TRBV7-9; J gene: TRBJ1-2; clone size: NA; CDR3 DNA: TGTGCCAGCAGCTTAAGGGCTAACTATGGCTACACCTTC; CDR3 protein: CASSLRANYGYTF
D gene: NA; V gene: TRBV5-1; J gene: TRBJ2-3; clone size: NA; CDR3 DNA: TGCGCCAGCAGCTTGGGGTTGGCGGACGCGCTAATTAGCACAGATACGCAGTATTTT; CDR3 protein: CASSLGLADALISTDTQYF
D gene: NA; V gene: TRBV29-1; J gene: TRBJ2-3; clone size: NA; CDR3 DNA: TGCAGCGTTGGTAGAGACAGACAAAGCACAGATACGCAGTATTTT; CDR3 protein: CSVGRDRQSTDTQYF
D gene: TRBD1; V gene: TRBV7-9; J gene: TRBJ1-6; clone size: few; CDR3 DNA: TGTGCCAGCAGCTTACCGGACAGGGGGCTCAATTCACCCCTCCACTTT; CDR3 protein: CASSLPDRGLNSPLHF
D gene: TRBD1; V gene: TRBV2; J gene: TRBJ2-5; clone size: NA; CDR3 DNA: TGTGCCGGGGCAGGGACAGGCTTTTGGGAGACCCAGTACTTC; CDR3 protein: CAGAGTGFWETQYF
D gene: NA; V gene: TRBV2; J gene: TRBJ2-2; clone size: few; CDR3 DNA: TGTGCCAGCAGTGATTACGGGGAGCTGTTTTTT; CDR3 protein: CASSDYGELFF
D gene: NA; V gene: TRBV30; J gene: TRBJ1-3; clone size: NA; CDR3 DNA: TGTGCCTGGACCGACTCTGGAAACACCATATATTTT; CDR3 protein: CAWTDSGNTIYF
D gene: NA; V gene: TRBV14; J gene: TRBJ1-2; clone size: NA; CDR3 DNA: TGTGCCAGCAGCCAAGGTCACAGGGACTATGGCTACACCTTC; CDR3 protein: CASSQGHRDYGYTF
D gene: TRBD1; V gene: TRBV29-1; J gene: TRBJ1-1; clone size: few; CDR3 DNA: TGCAGCGTTTTCCTACAGGGGTGGGGGGTAACTGAAGCTTTCTTT; CDR3 protein: CSVFLQGWGVTEAFF
D gene: NA; V gene: TRBV11-2; J gene: TRBJ1-1; clone size: few; CDR3 DNA: TGTGCCAGCAGCGTCACAGCAATGAACACTGAAGCTTTCTTT; CDR3 protein: CASSVTAMNTEAFF
D gene: TRBD1; V gene: TRBV4-2; J gene: TRBJ2-7; clone size: NA; CDR3 DNA: TGTGCCAGCAGCCCAGGGCGAGGGGGACAGGCCTACGAGCAGTACTTC; CDR3 protein: CASSPGRGGQAYEQYF
D gene: NA; V gene: TRBV4-1; J gene: TRBJ1-1; clone size: NA; CDR3 DNA: TGCGCCAGCAGCCCCGGGAACACTGAAGCTTTCTTT; CDR3 protein: CASSPGNTEAFF
D gene: TRBD1; V gene: TRBV5-4; J gene: TRBJ1-2; clone size: NA; CDR3 DNA: TGTGCCAGCAGCTTGTTTAGGGACAGGGTCGATGGCTACACCTTC; CDR3 protein: CASSLFRDRVDGYTF
D gene: NA; V gene: TRBV7-2; J gene: TRBJ2-5; clone size: NA; CDR3 DNA: TGTGCCAGCAGCCTGCTGACTAGAGAAGAGACCCAGTACTTC; CDR3 protein: CASSLLTREETQYF
D gene: NA; V gene: TRBV29-1; J gene: TRBJ1-2; clone size: NA; CDR3 DNA: TGCAGCGTGTTGACAGCTAACTATGGCTACACCTTC; CDR3 protein: CSVLTANYGYTF
D gene: NA; V gene: TRBV6-5; J gene: TRBJ2-3; clone size: NA; CDR3 DNA: TGTGCCAGCAGTTACGGTCTAGGGGGGGCGACGGATACGCAGTATTTT; CDR3 protein: CASSYGLGGATDTQYF
D gene: NA; V gene: TRBV14; J gene: TRBJ2-3; clone size: NA; CDR3 DNA: TGTGCCAGCAGCCAAGGGGGGCCAGATACGCAGTATTTT; CDR3 protein: CASSQGGPDTQYF
D gene: NA; V gene: TRBV7-8; J gene: TRBJ1-6; clone size: few; CDR3 DNA: TGTGCCAGCAGCTTAAGGGGCTCCTATAATTCACCCCTCCACTTT; CDR3 protein: CASSLRGSYNSPLHF
D gene: TRBD2; V gene: TRBV6-5; J gene: TRBJ2-1; clone size: NA; CDR3 DNA: TGTGCCAGCAGCTTCCAGCGGGGGGGCTCGGATGAGCAGTTCTTC; CDR3 protein: CASSFQRGGSDEQFF
D gene: NA; V gene: TRBV10-3; J gene: TRBJ2-6; clone size: NA; CDR3 DNA: TGTGCCATCAGTGAGTCGAGGAACTCTGGGGCCAACGTCCTGACTTTC; CDR3 protein: CAISESRNSGANVLTF
D gene: TRBD1; V gene: TRBV5-3; J gene: TRBJ1-5; clone size: NA; CDR3 DNA: TGTGCCAGAAGCCTAGGGACAGTATATCAGCCCCAGCATTTT; CDR3 protein: CARSLGTVYQPQHF
D gene: TRBD2; V gene: TRBV4-2; J gene: TRBJ2-1; clone size: NA; CDR3 DNA: TGTGCCAGCAGCCAATCCCGCGGGGGTAGCGCTAATGAGCAGTTCTTC; CDR3 protein: CASSQSRGGSANEQFF
D gene: TRBD2; V gene: TRBV30; J gene: TRBJ2-5; clone size: NA; CDR3 DNA: TGTGCCTGGAGTCCCAAGCGGGGGGGTCAAGAGACCCAGTACTTC; CDR3 protein: CAWSPKRGGQETQYF
D gene: NA; V gene: TRBV7-2; J gene: TRBJ2-1; clone size: NA; CDR3 DNA: TGTGCCAGCAGCTTAGACTACAATGAGCAGTTCTTC; CDR3 protein: CASSLDYNEQFF
D gene: TRBD1; V gene: TRBV15; J gene: TRBJ1-2; clone size: NA; CDR3 DNA: TGTGCCACCAGCCCCCACGGGACAGGGAATGGCTACACCTTC; CDR3 protein: CATSPHGTGNGYTF
D gene: NA; V gene: TRBV10-3; J gene: TRBJ1-5; clone size: NA; CDR3 DNA: TGTGCCATCAGTGAGTCTGGGCCCCAGCATTTT; CDR3 protein: CAISESGPQHF
D gene: NA; V gene: TRBV4-1; J gene: TRBJ2-7; clone size: NA; CDR3 DNA: TGCGCCAGCAGCCGCCAGGCACGGGGAGACTACGAGCAGTACTTC; CDR3 protein: CASSRQARGDYEQYF
D gene: TRBD1; V gene: TRBV13; J gene: TRBJ1-1; clone size: NA; CDR3 DNA: TGTGCCAGCAGCTTGACAGGGGGGGGGAACACTGAAGCTTTCTTT; CDR3 protein: CASSLTGGGNTEAFF
D gene: NA; V gene: TRBV5-1; J gene: TRBJ2-2; clone size: NA; CDR3 DNA: TGCGCCAGCAGCCCGACTAAAACCGGGGAGCTGTTTTTT; CDR3 protein: CASSPTKTGELFF
D gene: NA; V gene: TRBV18; J gene: TRBJ2-6; clone size: few; CDR3 DNA: TGTGCCAGCTCCCCATCATCAGGGCTCGGGAACGTCCTGACTTTC; CDR3 protein: CASSPSSGLGNVLTF
D gene: TRBD1; V gene: TRBV6-1; J gene: TRBJ1-2; clone size: NA; CDR3 DNA: TGTGCCAGCAGTGCACGACTTCGACAGGGCTCTAACTATGGCTACACCTTC; CDR3 protein: CASSARLRQGSNYGYTF
D gene: TRBD1; V gene: TRBV18; J gene: TRBJ2-7; clone size: once; CDR3 DNA: TGTGCCAGCTCACAGGGACAGTCTAACGAGCAGTACTTC; CDR3 protein: CASSQGQSNEQYF
D gene: NA; V gene: TRBV11-3; J gene: TRBJ2-7; clone size: NA; CDR3 DNA: TGTGCCAGCAGCCAGACAGCTAGCTCCTACGAGCAGTACTTC; CDR3 protein: CASSQTASSYEQYF
D gene: TRBD2; V gene: TRBV28; J gene: TRBJ2-3; clone size: NA; CDR3 DNA: TGTGCCAGCAGCCGGGGAGGGGATCGCACAGATACGCAGTATTTT; CDR3 protein: CASSRGGDRTDTQYF
D gene: NA; V gene: TRBV18; J gene: TRBJ1-2; clone size: NA; CDR3 DNA: TGTGCCAGCTCACCAACCCGGGACGGTCGAAACTATGGCTACACCTTC; CDR3 protein: CASSPTRDGRNYGYTF
D gene: TRBD1; V gene: TRBV7-9; J gene: TRBJ1-4; clone size: NA; CDR3 DNA: TGTGCCAGCAGCTTCGGAGGGGGCGAAACTAATGAAAAACTGTTTTTT; CDR3 protein: CASSFGGGETNEKLFF
D gene: TRBD1; V gene: TRBV5-1; J gene: TRBJ1-1; clone size: NA; CDR3 DNA: TGCGCCAGCAGCCCGGGACAGGGGCCCCGGCGGTTT; CDR3 protein: CASSPGQGPRRF
D gene: NA; V gene: TRBV2; J gene: TRBJ1-4; clone size: NA; CDR3 DNA: TGTGCCAGCAGTGAAGCGCTTAGGAAACTGTTTTTT; CDR3 protein: CASSEALRKLFF
D gene: NA; V gene: TRBV27; J gene: TRBJ1-1; clone size: few; CDR3 DNA: TGTGCCAGCAGTTTAGGGACATTTCCCGCCGAACACGGGAACACTGAAGCTTTCTTT; CDR3 protein: CASSLGTFPAEHGNTEAFF
D gene: NA; V gene: TRBV11-3; J gene: TRBJ2-1; clone size: NA; CDR3 DNA: TGTGCCAGCAGCCCTTTGAGCAGCCCAGGAGGTAGGAATGAGCAGTTCTTC; CDR3 protein: CASSPLSSPGGRNEQFF
D gene: NA; V gene: TRBV11-2; J gene: TRBJ1-4; clone size: NA; CDR3 DNA: TGTGCCAGCAGCTTAGGACGGGACGAAGAATTTCCAAATGAAAAACTGTTTTTT; CDR3 protein: CASSLGRDEEFPNEKLFF
D gene: TRBD1; V gene: TRBV29-1; J gene: TRBJ1-2; clone size: NA; CDR3 DNA: TGCAGCGTTGAAGGCGACACGGGACAGTACTATGGCTACACCTTC; CDR3 protein: CSVEGDTGQYYGYTF
D gene: NA; V gene: TRBV11-1; J gene: TRBJ2-2; clone size: few; CDR3 DNA: TGTGCCAGCAGCTTCACAGTGGGGCCGCTGAACACCGGGGAGCTGTTTTTT; CDR3 protein: CASSFTVGPLNTGELFF
D gene: TRBD1; V gene: TRBV18; J gene: TRBJ2-1; clone size: once; CDR3 DNA: TGTGCCAGCTCTCCGGGCGTCCGGGACAGGGTTACTGAGCAGTTCTTC; CDR3 protein: CASSPGVRDRVTEQFF
D gene: NA; V gene: TRBV7-2; J gene: TRBJ2-5; clone size: NA; CDR3 DNA: TGTGCCAGCCAATGGACGGGGGATACACAAGAGACCCAGTACTTC; CDR3 protein: CASQWTGDTQETQYF
D gene: NA; V gene: TRBV19; J gene: TRBJ1-1; clone size: NA; CDR3 DNA: TGTGCCAGTAGTCCTAGGGGGAACACTGAAGCTTTCTTT; CDR3 protein: CASSPRGNTEAFF
D gene: TRBD1; V gene: TRBV15; J gene: TRBJ2-2; clone size: NA; CDR3 DNA: TGTGCCACCAGCAGAGGGCGACCGGGACAGGGGGCCGGGGAGCTGTTTTTT; CDR3 protein: CATSRGRPGQGAGELFF
D gene: TRBD2; V gene: TRBV7-3; J gene: TRBJ2-1; clone size: NA; CDR3 DNA: TGTGCCAGCAGCCCGACCGGGGGGGCGGTGGATGAGCAGTTCTTC; CDR3 protein: CASSPTGGAVDEQFF
D gene: NA; V gene: TRBV5-1; J gene: TRBJ2-2; clone size: NA; CDR3 DNA: TGCGCCAGCAGATTGACAGCCTCGAACACCGGGGAGCTGTTTTTT; CDR3 protein: CASRLTASNTGELFF
D gene: NA; V gene: TRBV7-9; J gene: TRBJ1-1; clone size: NA; CDR3 DNA: TGTGCCAGCAGCTTAAGGGGCGTCAACACTGAAGCTTTCTTT; CDR3 protein: CASSLRGVNTEAFF
D gene: NA; V gene: TRBV7-2; J gene: TRBJ1-1; clone size: NA; CDR3 DNA: TGTGCCAGCAGCTTCTGGAACACTGAAGCTTTCTTT; CDR3 protein: CASSFWNTEAFF